Presented here are 3 T cell receptor beta chains from one specimen sequenced in a study of T cells in narcolepsy. Repertoires were generated with immunoSEQ multiplex PCR, while TCRdb's copy carries only in-frame clones and drops some. Of under 40,000 clones listed, 83% are singletons. The sample taken for sequencing was memory (CD45RA-) CD4+ T cells from blood. These TCRs come from a human donor in good health.

This clone was picked up a small number of times. The chain recombines TRBV11-2 with TRBJ2-2; D tentatively reads TRBD1 or TRBD2 (5 bases each). Germline-derived CDR1 and CDR2 are SGHAT and FQNNGV. The germline V and J ends were trimmed by 5 bases and 7 bases, with 14 bases remaining between them. The CDR3 runs 14 residues. CDR3 sequence (DNA): TGTGCCAGCAGCCCCAAAGGGGACGGCGGGGAGCTGTTTTTT. This translates into CASSPKGDGGELFF.

The gene calls are TRBV6-5 and TRBJ2-3; D may be TRBD1 or TRBD2 (5 bases each). Trimming left V 10 bases short and J 0 bases short, with 14 bases between. Germline lookup yields CDR1 MNHEY and CDR2 SVGAGI. The CDR3 length is 14 residues. DNA for the CDR3: TGTGCCACCTCGAGGGGTGTTAGCACAGATACGCAGTATTTT. This codes for CATSRGVSTDTQYF.

The chain uses TRBV28 and TRBJ1-4; weak D call: TRBD1 (5 bases). The CDR3 has 15 amino acids. Germline CDR1 is MDHEN and CDR2 is SYDVKM. V lost 3 bases to trimming and J lost 1 base, with 9 bases between them. The CDR3 nucleotides are TGTGCCAGCAGTTTCCGGCAGGGAACTAATGAAAAACTGTTTTTT. It yields the protein CASSFRQGTNEKLFF.